Reported below is one T cell receptor (beta chain). Its target is not known. The sample originates from a study of OX40 agonist ivuxolimab in advanced cancers. Study information: Melanoma, hepatocellular carcinoma, head and neck or renal cell cancer occurred in dose-escalation patients.

Regarding the study as a whole: Circulating CD4+ and CD8+ T cells showed clonal expansion by week 6 at 0.1 to 3.0 mg/kg. Relatively little clonal expansion, among the lowest observed, appeared in partial responders at 0.1-3.0 mg/kg.

The repertoire was sequenced with immunoSEQ multiplex PCR; TCRdb's copy has only in-frame clones and lacks some. Of tens of thousands of clones in the sample, about 85% were seen once. The receptor's source is an adult with an advanced solid tumor such as melanoma, head and neck, liver or kidney cancer. Sequencing used CD4+ or CD8+ T cells sorted from blood, obtained in a trial of the OX40 agonist ivuxolimab.

The CDR3 is CASSLAVLTDETQYF. The CDR3, as DNA: TGCGCCAGCAGCTTGGCCGTTCTTACAGACGAGACCCAGTACTTC. The J gene is TRBJ2-5, the V gene TRBV5-1; D call uncertain. This CDR3 region has 15 residues. The germline V gene encodes CDR1 SGHRS and CDR2 YFSETQ. Trimming cost V 0 bases and J 5 bases, with 14 bases left between them.